This is a list of T cell receptor beta chains from one sample in a study of shared clonotypes between healthy human individuals. The table came from immunoSEQ multiplex PCR; TCRdb's copy has only in-frame clones and leaves some out. Counted here are 1.6 million or so clones, approximately 98.5% occurring once; the ten biggest clones make up approximately 0.4%. Sample: naive CD4+ T cells sorted from blood. Receptors originate from a man in his thirties or forties in good health. Each CDR3 is given with its conserved first and last residue. A D gene is named only where the DNA matches it firmly. Not every row has a clone size; where given, it reads once, few, many or a size class.

D gene,J gene,V gene,clone size,CDR3 DNA,CDR3 protein
NA,TRBJ2-5,TRBV7-9,NA,TGTGCCAGCAGCACTCGGACTGGGATAGGCAAAGAGACCCAGTACTTC,CASSTRTGIGKETQYF
NA,TRBJ2-7,TRBV5-1,NA,TGCGCCAGCAGCTTGGGGTTGGGGCAGTCCGAGCAGTACTTC,CASSLGLGQSEQYF
NA,TRBJ1-5,TRBV28,NA,TGTGCCAGCAGTTTACTAGTGGCTCCCCAGCATTTT,CASSLLVAPQHF
NA,TRBJ2-7,TRBV5-1,NA,TGCGCCAGCAGCCCAATCGGGAAGCAGGCTCTCAGGGAGCAGTACTTC,CASSPIGKQALREQYF
NA,TRBJ2-4,TRBV7-9,NA,TGTGCCAGCAGCTTAGCTAGCGCCGAAAACATTCAGTACTTC,CASSLASAENIQYF
NA,TRBJ1-2,TRBV11-2,NA,TGTGCCAGCAGCTCCCCGAGGGAGACGGTTGGCTACACCTTC,CASSSPRETVGYTF
TRBD1,TRBJ2-4,TRBV5-1,NA,TGCGCCAGCAGCTTGTATATGGACAGGGGCGCCAAAAACATTCAGTACTTC,CASSLYMDRGAKNIQYF
NA,TRBJ2-2,TRBV30,NA,TGTGCCTGGAGTGTATTAACCCGGAGCACCGGGGAGCTGTTTTTT,CAWSVLTRSTGELFF
TRBD2,TRBJ2-3,TRBV28,once,TGTGCCACCAGGACTAGCGGCACAGATACGCAGTATTTT,CATRTSGTDTQYF
NA,TRBJ1-5,TRBV28,NA,TGTGCCAGCAGTTTCAGGGGAAGAAGCAATCAGCCCCAGCATTTT,CASSFRGRSNQPQHF
TRBD1,TRBJ2-7,TRBV4-1,once,TGCGCCAGCAGCCGCCGACAGGGGAGCTCCTACGAGCAGTACTTC,CASSRRQGSSYEQYF
NA,TRBJ1-2,TRBV7-9,NA,TGTGCCAGCACTCCCCGACGGGTGAATGGCTACACCTTC,CASTPRRVNGYTF
NA,TRBJ2-5,TRBV4-1,NA,TGCGCCAGCAGCCAAGATCCGCCCCCGGGGACCCAGTACTTC,CASSQDPPPGTQYF
TRBD1,TRBJ2-5,TRBV11-2,NA,TGTGCCAGCAGCTCGGGGCCCAGGGGGTTTAGTGAAGGGACCCAGTACTTC,CASSSGPRGFSEGTQYF
NA,TRBJ2-2,TRBV28,NA,TGTGCCAGCAGTTTGCCAGCTCGGGACGGGGAGCTGTTTTTT,CASSLPARDGELFF
NA,TRBJ1-3,TRBV18,NA,TGTGCCAGCTCACCCCCGGGAGGTGACACCATATATTTT,CASSPPGGDTIYF
TRBD2,TRBJ2-5,TRBV27,NA,TGTGCCAGCAGTTTTCGCCCCGGACTAGGGTATAGCGAGACCCAGTACTTC,CASSFRPGLGYSETQYF
NA,TRBJ1-2,TRBV5-1,NA,TGCGCCAGCAGCGGTCTCTCAGGATATGGCTACACCTTC,CASSGLSGYGYTF
TRBD1,TRBJ1-2,TRBV6-5,once,TGTGCCAGCAGCCTGGACAGGAGCTATGGCTACACCTTC,CASSLDRSYGYTF
NA,TRBJ1-1,TRBV5-1,NA,TGCGCCAGCAGCTTGGAGATGAACACTGAAGCTTTCTTT,CASSLEMNTEAFF
NA,TRBJ1-4,TRBV18,NA,TGTGCCAGCTCACCATTCCAAAATGAAAAACTGTTTTTT,CASSPFQNEKLFF
NA,TRBJ2-7,TRBV19,NA,TGTGCCAGTAGAAGACCGGGACCGCTCGCCGAGCAGTACTTC,CASRRPGPLAEQYF
NA,TRBJ1-2,TRBV5-4,NA,TGTGCCAGCAGCAAGGGGGTTGGTGATGGCTACACCTTC,CASSKGVGDGYTF
NA,TRBJ2-5,TRBV5-8,NA,TGTGCCAGCAGCTTGTGGGGCCGGGGAGTAGAGACCCAGTACTTC,CASSLWGRGVETQYF
NA,TRBJ2-3,TRBV21-1,NA,TGTGCCAGCAGCCTAAGATTAGCGACACTAGCGGGAGGAGGAGATACGCAGTATTTT,CASSLRLATLAGGGDTQYF
NA,TRBJ1-2,TRBV7-9,once,TGTGCCAGCAGCTTAGCCGGGTCCCAAACTAACTATGGCTACACCTTC,CASSLAGSQTNYGYTF
TRBD2,TRBJ2-5,TRBV11-3,NA,TGTGCCAGCAGCTTTCGGGGCGGGAGTCGGGTGGAGACCCAGTACTTC,CASSFRGGSRVETQYF
NA,TRBJ2-7,TRBV7-2,NA,TGTGCCAGCAGCTTAGTTGTGACAGGTCCCCCAGAAGAGCAGTACTTC,CASSLVVTGPPEEQYF
TRBD2,TRBJ2-7,TRBV9,NA,TGTGCCAGCAGCTCGTCGGGGGGAATCTACGAGCAGTACTTC,CASSSSGGIYEQYF
TRBD2,TRBJ2-4,TRBV10-3,NA,TGTGCCATCAGTTCCACCGGGACTAGGGGTGACATTCAGTACTTC,CAISSTGTRGDIQYF
NA,TRBJ2-3,TRBV7-3,NA,TGTGCCAGCAGCTCCGGGCCAGAAAGTACGCAGTATTTT,CASSSGPESTQYF
NA,TRBJ2-1,TRBV14,NA,TGTGCCAGCAGCCCCCTGCTCGGACCTCAGTGGGAGCAGTTCTTC,CASSPLLGPQWEQFF
TRBD2,TRBJ2-5,TRBV5-6,NA,TGTGCCAGCAGCTGGACTAGCGGGAGTATCAAAGGGACCCAGTACTTC,CASSWTSGSIKGTQYF
NA,TRBJ2-3,TRBV11-1,NA,TGTGCCAGCAGCCAGATAAAGGATACGCAGTATTTT,CASSQIKDTQYF
TRBD2,TRBJ2-3,TRBV28,NA,TGTGCCAGCAGTATACTGACTAGCGGGAGCACAGATACGCAGTATTTT,CASSILTSGSTDTQYF
TRBD2,TRBJ2-3,TRBV6-1,NA,TGTGCCAGCAGTGCCGGGAGGGTAGATACGCAGTATTTT,CASSAGRVDTQYF
TRBD1,TRBJ1-5,TRBV5-6,NA,TGTGCCAGCAGCTTGTTCGACAGGGACAATCAGCCCCAGCATTTT,CASSLFDRDNQPQHF
NA,TRBJ2-3,TRBV29-1,NA,TGCAGCGTTGGAGGGGAGAAAGGGGGAGATACGCAGTATTTT,CSVGGEKGGDTQYF
NA,TRBJ2-6,TRBV5-4,NA,TGTGCCAGCAGCTTCCCAGCGGCCGGCTCTGGGGCCAACGTCCTGACTTTC,CASSFPAAGSGANVLTF
NA,TRBJ2-1,TRBV4-3,NA,TGCGCCAGCAGCCAAGAGGTTGACTACAGGGTCAATGAGCAGTTCTTC,CASSQEVDYRVNEQFF
NA,TRBJ2-5,TRBV7-8,NA,TGTGCCAGCAGCTTAGGGGGGGAGGAGACCCAGTACTTC,CASSLGGEETQYF
NA,TRBJ1-2,TRBV27,once,TGTGCCAGCAGTTTAGCCCGATTGGGGAGCCTAACCTTC,CASSLARLGSLTF
NA,TRBJ2-7,TRBV5-1,NA,TGCGCCAGCAGCTTGACCGCGCAGGGATGGGAGCGCTACGAGCAGTACTTC,CASSLTAQGWERYEQYF
NA,TRBJ2-1,TRBV25-1,NA,TGTGCCAGCAGTAACAGAGTCAATGAGCAGTTCTTC,CASSNRVNEQFF
NA,TRBJ2-7,TRBV28,NA,TGTGCCAGCGGAAGGCAGGGAATTCCCTACGAGCAGTACTTC,CASGRQGIPYEQYF